These 15 T cell receptor beta chains were sequenced from one sample in a study of shared clonotypes between healthy human individuals. Profiling relied on immunoSEQ multiplex PCR, and the TCRdb table lists in-frame clones only, not all of them. This table holds approximately 530,000 clones, roughly 95% found once. Sequencing was performed on naive CD4+ T cells sorted from blood. Subset noted: CD45RA+ positively selected. These receptors were collected from a woman aged 25 to 45 in good health.

The V gene is TRBV7-2, the J gene TRBJ2-3; D might be TRBD2 (6 bases). The V gene's germline CDR1 is SGHTA and CDR2 FQGNSA. This CDR3 region has 17 residues. V gave up 5 bases and J gave up 6 bases, with 24 bases separating them. CDR3 sequence: CASSTRAGSWVRDTQYF. In DNA form, the CDR3 reads TGTGCCAGCAGCACGCGAGCCGGGAGTTGGGTTAGGGATACGCAGTATTTT.

The chain combines TRBV5-6 with TRBJ2-6; D remains unclear. The CDR3 consists of 17 residues. The germline gives CDR1 SGHDT, CDR2 YYEEEE. The V and J ends lost 0 bases and 1 base respectively, with 11 bases between them. Written as DNA, the CDR3 is TGTGCCAGCAGCTTGGCTCCTGCGAAATCTGGGGCCAACGTCCTGACTTTC. This sequence encodes CASSLAPAKSGANVLTF.

The J gene is TRBJ1-1, the V gene TRBV5-1, with TRBD1 as a possible D gene (6 bases). The germline V gene encodes CDR1 SGHRS and CDR2 YFSETQ. Trimming took off 1 base at V and 4 bases at J, with 11 bases between the two ends. The CDR3 runs to 14 residues. Here the CDR3 DNA reads TGCGCCAGCAGCTTGAGGCAGGGGACCACTGAAGCTTTCTTT. Protein sequence: CASSLRQGTTEAFF.

CDR3 sequence (DNA): TGTGCCAGCAGAAACAGGGGATACTCACCCCTCCACTTT. This sequence encodes CASRNRGYSPLHF. The V call is TRBV27, the J call TRBJ1-6, with 7 bases lining up with TRBD1. The CDR3 has 13 residues. Germline-derived CDR1 and CDR2 are MNHEY and SMNVEV (reference sequence). The ends lost 6 bases at V and 10 bases at J; junction bases unmatched: 6.

V and J are TRBV18 and TRBJ1-1; 7 bases align to TRBD1. There are 15 residues in the CDR3. V dropped 2 bases and J dropped 4; count of bases not matched to a gene: 7. Germline lookup yields CDR1 KGHSH and CDR2 LQKENI. The CDR3 DNA sequence: TGTGCCAGCTCACCAAACGACAGGGTCGTCACTGAAGCTTTCTTT. Encoded protein: CASSPNDRVVTEAFF.

The chain has TRBV5-1 and TRBJ1-1, with 7 bases aligning to TRBD1. With V trimmed by 9 bases and J by 1 base, 9 bases remained unmatched. Germline assignment: CDR1 SGHRS and CDR2 YFSETQ. CDR3 length equals 14 residues. DNA of the CDR3: TGCGCCACCCGACAGGGAGCCTCGAACACTGAAGCTTTCTTT. Translating it yields CATRQGASNTEAFF. Combining the CDR3 with reference TRBV5-1 and TRBJ1-1 gives the whole variable domain KAGVTQTPRYLIKTRGQQVTLSCSPISGHRSVSWYQQTPGQGLQFLFEYFSETQRNKGNFPGRFSGRQFSNSRSEMNVSTLELGDSALYLCATRQGASNTEAFFGQGTRLTVV.

CDR3 residues: CASSLVSLSGNTIYF. CDR3 nucleotides: TGCGCCAGCAGCTTGGTCTCTCTCTCTGGAAACACCATATATTTT. V gene TRBV5-1 combines with J gene TRBJ1-3; unclear D gene. The length of the CDR3 is 15 residues. Looked up from germline, CDR1 is SGHRS and CDR2 is YFSETQ. V dropped 0 bases and J dropped 0 bases, with 7 bases sitting between them.

In its sample, this clone was seen once. This sequence joins TRBV14 and TRBJ2-1; D unclear. V was trimmed by 3 bases and J by 3 bases, leaving 24 bases between them. Per germline, CDR1 SGHDN and CDR2 FVKESK. The CDR3 sequence is 19 residues long. The CDR3 region has the DNA TGTGCCAGCAGCCAGTCCGGGCCGAACGGATTCCGGGTCTACAATGAGCAGTTCTTC. Translating gives CASSQSGPNGFRVYNEQFF. Variable domain in full (rest from reference TRBV14 and TRBJ2-1): EAGVTQFPSHSVIEKGQTVTLRCDPISGHDNLYWYRRVMGKEIKFLLHFVKESKQDESGMPNNRFLAERTGGTYSTLKVQPAELEDSGVYFCASSQSGPNGFRVYNEQFFGPGTRLTVL.

This clone was observed a single time. The chain has TRBV5-1 and TRBJ2-5; D not resolved. The germline gives CDR1 SGHRS, CDR2 YFSETQ. The V end was cut by 3 bases, the J end by 2 bases, with 14 bases between. This CDR3 region has 15 residues. The CDR3: CASSSSMRSQETQYF. CDR3 bases: TGCGCCAGCAGCTCTTCCATGCGTTCACAAGAGACCCAGTACTTC.

Details on this clone: The same CDR3 can be traced to other DNA sequences in this sample. The chain is built from TRBV5-1 and TRBJ1-5; D is ambiguous. Germline CDR1 reads SGHRS; CDR2 reads YFSETQ. This CDR3 is 15 amino acids long. Trimming left V 0 bases short and J 0 bases short, with 7 bases between. CDR3 amino acids: CASSLEGYSNQPQHF. CDR3 sequence (DNA): TGCGCCAGCAGCTTGGAAGGTTATAGCAATCAGCCCCAGCATTTT. Full variable domain (remainder filled in from reference TRBV5-1 and TRBJ1-5): KAGVTQTPRYLIKTRGQQVTLSCSPISGHRSVSWYQQTPGQGLQFLFEYFSETQRNKGNFPGRFSGRQFSNSRSEMNVSTLELGDSALYLCASSLEGYSNQPQHFGDGTRLSIL.

In its sample, this clone was seen once. V gene TRBV5-4 combines with J gene TRBJ2-7; D assignment may be TRBD1 or TRBD2 (5 bases each). The CDR3 is made up of 13 amino acids. Germline V gene data show CDR1 as SGHNT and CDR2 as YYREEE (reference sequence). The V end was cut by 4 bases, the J end by 4 bases, with 12 bases between. The CDR3 nucleotides are TGTGCCAGCAGCCCGTCGGGGCAGTACGAGCAGTACTTC. Protein sequence: CASSPSGQYEQYF.

The chain uses TRBV7-8 and TRBJ2-2, with 13 bases lining up with TRBD2. Germline V gene sequence: CDR1 SGHVS, CDR2 FQNEAQ. CDR3 size: 19 residues. J was trimmed by 0 bases and V by 5 bases; bases with no gene match: 9. As DNA, the CDR3 is TGTGCCAGCAGCAAACTGCCGGGACTAGCGGGGTCGAACACCGGGGAGCTGTTTTTT. Protein: CASSKLPGLAGSNTGELFF.

The gene calls are TRBV30 and TRBJ1-2, with 7 bases lining up with TRBD1. Germline assignment: CDR1 GTSNPN and CDR2 SVGIG (reference sequence). J was trimmed by 3 bases and V by 2 bases; bases with no gene match: 3. This CDR3 region has 13 residues. This chain's CDR3 is CAWSSTGYYGYTF. CDR3 nucleotide sequence: TGTGCCTGGAGTTCGACAGGGTACTATGGCTACACCTTC.

The chain couples TRBV19 to TRBJ2-2; tentatively, D is TRBD1 (5 bases). The length of the CDR3 is 16 residues. Trimming removed 1 base from V and 4 bases from J, with 13 bases in between. Germline values: CDR1 LNHDA, CDR2 SQIVND (reference sequence). DNA of the CDR3: TGTGCCAGTAGTATAGGGGGCGCCGCGGCCACCGGGGAGCTGTTTTTT. It codes for CASSIGGAAATGELFF. Full variable domain (remainder filled in from reference TRBV19 and TRBJ2-2): DGGITQSPKYLFRKEGQNVTLSCEQNLNHDAMYWYRQDPGQGLRLIYYSQIVNDFQKGDIAEGYSVSREKKESFPLTVTSAQKNPTAFYLCASSIGGAAATGELFFGEGSRLTVL.

The gene calls are TRBV27 and TRBJ2-7, with 11 bases matching TRBD2. Germline V gene data show CDR1 as MNHEY and CDR2 as SMNVEV (reference sequence). The CDR3 is made up of 21 amino acids. V dropped 5 bases and J dropped 4; count of bases not matched to a gene: 25. The CDR3 DNA sequence: TGTGCCAGCAGTCCTTATGAGGGCCCTACTAGCGGGAGTAGGGATGAGTACGAGCAGTACTTC. Translated, it gives CASSPYEGPTSGSRDEYEQYF.